The 19 T cell receptor beta chains below all came from one sample that was sequenced in a study of blood T cell repertoires in COVID-19. The table came from immunoSEQ multiplex PCR; TCRdb's copy has only in-frame clones and leaves some out. The sample consists of a few hundred thousand clones, approximately 93% of them appearing once. Specimen: PBMCs or T cells enriched from blood (not recorded which). Receptor source: a woman in her thirties or forties who had been exposed to COVID-19.

The V and J genes are TRBV5-6 and TRBJ2-7, with 7 bases matching TRBD1. Germline assignment: CDR1 SGHDT and CDR2 YYEEEE. This CDR3 comprises 15 residues. V shed 5 bases, J shed 3 bases, and the junction held 11 bases outside the gene matches. Here the CDR3 reads CASRPHRDSHYEQYF. As DNA, the CDR3 is TGTGCCAGCAGGCCGCATAGGGACAGCCACTACGAGCAGTACTTC.

CDR3 in amino acids: CASGRTGTGELFF. Here the CDR3 DNA reads TGTGCCAGCGGGAGAACGGGCACCGGGGAGCTGTTTTTT. The chain is built from TRBV7-2 and TRBJ2-2, with TRBD2 as a possible D gene (5 bases). Trimming took 8 bases from V and 4 from J, leaving 11 bases between them. Per the germline V gene, CDR1 is SGHTA and CDR2 is FQGNSA. The CDR3 contains 13 residues.

The CDR3 loop is CASSKGGQGANYEQYF. The CDR3 coding sequence is TGTGCCAGCAGCAAAGGGGGACAGGGGGCAAACTACGAGCAGTACTTC. The chain is built from TRBV21-1 and TRBJ2-7; no DNA check was done on the table's D call, TRBD1. TRBV21-1 is an annotated pseudogene. CDR3 length: 16 amino acids.

The chain has TRBV5-4 and TRBJ2-7; 8 bases are shared with TRBD1. The V and J ends lost 4 bases and 6 bases, in that order; junction bases with no gene match: 12. This CDR3 has 15 residues. Germline V CDR1 and CDR2: SGHNT, YYREEE (reference sequence). The CDR3 DNA sequence: TGTGCCAGCAGCCAGGCCGGGACAGGCCTCTCCGAGCAGTACTTC. Protein: CASSQAGTGLSEQYF.

The chain is built from TRBV6-5 and TRBJ1-1; a possible D gene is TRBD1 (6 bases). The germline V gene has CDR1 MNHEY and CDR2 SVGAGI. Trimming took 6 bases from V and 10 from J, leaving 21 bases between them. The CDR3 runs 14 residues. This CDR3 is CASRAVRQAPGAFF. For the CDR3, the DNA is TGTGCCAGCAGAGCGGTTAGACAGGCCCCGGGAGCTTTCTTT.

V usage is TRBV20-1 and J usage is TRBJ2-1; 7 bases fit TRBD2. V lost 3 bases, J lost 10 bases, and 9 bases stayed unmatched. The CDR3 consists of 13 residues. Germline V CDR1 and CDR2: DFQATT, SNEGSKA (reference sequence). DNA for the CDR3: TGCAGTGCTAGTGGGGGGGTTCGGTCGGAGCAGTTCTTC. It is translated as CSASGGVRSEQFF.

Of note for this clone: Other DNA variants within this sample encode the same CDR3. The chain employs TRBV7-9 and TRBJ1-1; maybe TRBD1 (5 bases). The germline V and J ends were trimmed by 0 bases and 6 bases, with 8 bases remaining between them. The CDR3 runs to 13 residues. Germline CDR1 is SEHNR and CDR2 is FQNEAQ (reference sequence). The CDR3 reads CASSLARGAEAFF. Here the CDR3 DNA reads TGTGCCAGCAGCTTAGCCCGGGGGGCTGAAGCTTTCTTT.

This chain connects TRBV2 to TRBJ1-3; D is undetermined. Germline CDR1 is SNHLY and CDR2 is FYNNEI. The V gene lost 1 base and the J gene lost 5 bases, with 12 bases spanning the gap. This CDR3 spans 15 amino acids. CDR3 sequence (DNA): TGTGCCAGCAGTGAAGAGGACCGGGATCGAAACACCATATATTTT. It translates to CASSEEDRDRNTIYF.

This clone has only one observation. The gene calls are TRBV2 and TRBJ1-5; D possibly corresponds to TRBD1 (5 bases). The germline V gene encodes CDR1 SNHLY and CDR2 FYNNEI. This CDR3 has 16 residues. Trimming left V 6 bases short and J 2 bases short, with 17 bases between. The CDR3 DNA follows: TGTGCCAGCAGCGACGCCGGGGGGTTTGGCAATCAGCCCCAGCATTTT. Translated, it gives CASSDAGGFGNQPQHF.

The chain has TRBV11-2 and TRBJ1-3, with D perhaps TRBD1 (5 bases). This CDR3 has 15 residues. V was clipped by 5 bases and J by 8 bases, with 19 bases between them. Germline CDR1 and CDR2: SGHAT and FQNNGV. The CDR3, as DNA: TGTGCCAGCAGCCGTATTCCGGGGGTTATGGACACCATATATTTT. It is translated as CASSRIPGVMDTIYF.

The genes are TRBV19 and TRBJ1-2, with TRBD1 as a possible D gene (5 bases). CDR3 size: 14 residues. The V end was cut by 5 bases, the J end by 3 bases, with 13 bases between. Germline CDR1 and CDR2: LNHDA and SQIVND (reference sequence). The CDR3 bases are TGTGCCAGTAGTGGGCCACAGGATTACTATGGCTACACCTTC. Translated: CASSGPQDYYGYTF.

This chain connects TRBV11-3 to TRBJ2-2, with D unclear. The CDR3 runs to 14 residues. Germline values: CDR1 SGHNT, CDR2 YENEEA. V was clipped by 4 bases and J by 1 base, with 7 bases between them. DNA of the CDR3: TGTGCCAGCAGCTACCGCAGGAACACCGGGGAGCTGTTTTTT. Translation: CASSYRRNTGELFF. Combining the CDR3 with reference TRBV11-3 and TRBJ2-2 gives the whole variable domain EAGVVQSPRYKIIEKKQPVAFWCNPISGHNTLYWYLQNLGQGPELLIRYENEEAVDDSQLPKDRFSAERLKGVDSTLKIQPAELGDSAVYLCASSYRRNTGELFFGEGSRLTVL.

The chain recombines TRBV7-9 with TRBJ1-2, with 7 bases fitting TRBD1. This CDR3 is 15 amino acids long. Germline V lookup: CDR1 SEHNR, CDR2 FQNEAQ (reference sequence). V dropped 5 bases and J dropped 3; count of bases not matched to a gene: 9. CDR3 sequence: CASSKNRGFDYGYTF. CDR3 coding DNA: TGTGCCAGCAGCAAAAACAGGGGCTTTGACTATGGCTACACCTTC.

The chain recombines TRBV21-1 with TRBJ1-1. TRBV21-1 is a pseudogene. The CDR3 sequence is 15 residues long. The CDR3 bases are TGTGCCAGCAGCAAAGCGCGGGGGCGGAACACTGAAGCTTTCTTT. Translation: CASSKARGRNTEAFF.

This clone was found once. This chain links TRBV11-2 with TRBJ1-4, with D possibly being TRBD1 (6 bases). Germline lookup yields CDR1 SGHAT and CDR2 FQNNGV. The CDR3 consists of 15 residues. The V end lost 3 bases, the J end lost 3 bases, and 11 bases lay between the germline ends. For the CDR3, the DNA is TGTGCCAGCAGCTTCCAGACAGGCCCTAATGAAAAACTGTTTTTT. Translated: CASSFQTGPNEKLFF.

V and J are TRBV9 and TRBJ1-6; tentative D call: TRBD1 (5 bases). CDR3 length: 15 amino acids. Looked up from germline, CDR1 is SGDLS and CDR2 is YYNGEE. Trimming took off 4 bases at V and 5 bases at J, with 13 bases between the two ends. CDR3 nucleotide sequence: TGTGCCAGCAGCCTCCGACAGTATGATAATTCACCCCTCCACTTT. Its protein product is CASSLRQYDNSPLHF.

The table lists this clone with a count of one. This chain uses TRBV23-1 with TRBJ1-5, with 8 bases identical to TRBD1. TRBV23-1 carries the ORF label, with uncertain function. The CDR3 is 15 residues long. V lost 10 bases, J lost 3 bases, and 11 bases stayed unmatched. CDR3 protein: CATKFRDRYNQPQHF. The CDR3 nucleotides are TGCGCCACCAAATTCCGGGACAGGTACAATCAGCCCCAGCATTTT.

The CDR3 here is CASSTGTSGDNEQFF. CDR3 coding DNA: TGCGCCAGCAGCACCGGGACTAGCGGGGACAATGAGCAGTTCTTC. The chain recombines TRBV5-1 with TRBJ2-1, with TRBD2 identical over 13 bases. V was clipped by 4 bases and J by 5 bases; unmatched bases: 3. This CDR3 spans 15 amino acids. Germline loops: CDR1 SGHRS, CDR2 YFSETQ.

The chain recombines TRBV11-2 with TRBJ1-4, with D maybe TRBD1 (6 bases). CDR1 and CDR2 from the germline V gene are SGHAT and FQNNGV. This CDR3 spans 15 amino acids. V was clipped by 5 bases and J by 5 bases, with 15 bases between them. The CDR3 loop reads CASSTRQVPNEKLFF. The CDR3 nucleotides are TGTGCCAGCAGCACCCGACAGGTCCCAAATGAAAAACTGTTTTTT.